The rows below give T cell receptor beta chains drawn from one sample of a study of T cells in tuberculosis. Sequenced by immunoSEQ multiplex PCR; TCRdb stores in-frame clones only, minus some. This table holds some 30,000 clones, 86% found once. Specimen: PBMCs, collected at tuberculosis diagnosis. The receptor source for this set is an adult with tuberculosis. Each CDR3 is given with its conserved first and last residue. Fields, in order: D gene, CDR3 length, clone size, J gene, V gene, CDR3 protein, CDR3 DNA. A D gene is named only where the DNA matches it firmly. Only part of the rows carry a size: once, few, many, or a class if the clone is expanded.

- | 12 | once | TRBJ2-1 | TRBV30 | CAWSVRYNEQFF | TGTGCCTGGAGTGTACGGTACAATGAGCAGTTCTTC
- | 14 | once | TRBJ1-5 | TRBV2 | CASSARGFGQPQHF | TGTGCCAGCAGTGCCAGGGGATTTGGTCAGCCCCAGCATTTT
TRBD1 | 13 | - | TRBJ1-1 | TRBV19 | CATFLTGGTEAFF | TGTGCCACCTTCCTTACAGGGGGCACTGAAGCTTTCTTT
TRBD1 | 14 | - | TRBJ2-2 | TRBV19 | CASRLTGVTGELFF | TGTGCCAGTAGACTGACAGGGGTTACCGGGGAGCTGTTTTTT
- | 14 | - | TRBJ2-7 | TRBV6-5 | CASSYESGSYEQYF | TGTGCCAGCAGTTACGAGAGCGGGTCCTACGAGCAGTACTTC
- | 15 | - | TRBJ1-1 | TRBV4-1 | CASSQVLRSNTEAFF | TGCGCCAGCAGCCAAGTCCTTCGGTCGAACACTGAAGCTTTCTTT
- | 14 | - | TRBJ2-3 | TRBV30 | CAWSEGVVTDTQYF | TGTGCCTGGAGTGAAGGAGTTGTGACAGATACGCAGTATTTT
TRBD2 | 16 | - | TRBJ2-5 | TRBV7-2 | CASSLTSGAYQETQYF | TGTGCCAGCAGCCTCACTAGCGGGGCGTACCAAGAGACCCAGTACTTC
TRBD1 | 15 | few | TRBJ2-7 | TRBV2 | CASSPLRGRVYEQYF | TGTGCCAGCAGTCCCCTCAGGGGGCGGGTCTACGAGCAGTACTTC
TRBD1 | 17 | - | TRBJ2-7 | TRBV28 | CASSFSWEGQGSYEQYF | TGTGCCAGCAGTTTTAGTTGGGAGGGACAGGGTTCCTACGAGCAGTACTTC
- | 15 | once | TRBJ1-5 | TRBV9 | CASSADSYSNQPQHF | TGTGCCAGCAGCGCGGACAGCTATAGCAATCAGCCCCAGCATTTT
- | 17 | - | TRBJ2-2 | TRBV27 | CASSSRAQATNTGELFF | TGTGCCAGCAGTTCCCGCGCGCAGGCGACGAACACCGGGGAGCTGTTTTTT
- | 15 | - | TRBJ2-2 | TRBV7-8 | CASSLGTANTGELFF | TGTGCCAGCAGCTTAGGGACAGCGAACACCGGGGAGCTGTTTTTT
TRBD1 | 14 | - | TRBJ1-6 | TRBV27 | CASRTGGGDSPLHF | TGTGCCAGCAGGACAGGGGGCGGAGATTCACCCCTCCACTTT
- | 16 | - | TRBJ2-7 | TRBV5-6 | CASSPWGSGDYYEQYF | TGTGCCAGCAGCCCTTGGGGGTCAGGGGACTACTACGAGCAGTACTTC
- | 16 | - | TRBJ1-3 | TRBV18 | CASSPREKISGNTIYF | TGTGCCAGCTCCCCCAGGGAAAAAATCTCCGGAAACACCATATATTTT
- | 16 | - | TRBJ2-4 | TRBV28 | CASSFGRVGAKNIQYF | TGTGCCAGCAGTTTCGGGCGGGTTGGAGCCAAAAACATTCAGTACTTC
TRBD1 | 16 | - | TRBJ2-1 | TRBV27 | CASSPGTGRVGNEQFF | TGTGCCAGCAGTCCGGGGACAGGGAGGGTGGGCAATGAGCAGTTCTTC
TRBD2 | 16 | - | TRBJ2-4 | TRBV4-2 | CASSQDLAEAKNIQYF | TGTGCCAGCAGCCAAGACCTAGCGGAAGCCAAAAACATTCAGTACTTC
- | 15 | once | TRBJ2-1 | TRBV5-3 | CARSLERRTYNEQFF | TGTGCCAGAAGCTTGGAGCGGAGGACCTACAATGAGCAGTTCTTC
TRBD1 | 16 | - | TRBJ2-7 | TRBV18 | CASSLLGTGGRNEQYF | TGTGCCAGCTCCCTCCTCGGGACAGGGGGTCGGAACGAGCAGTACTTC
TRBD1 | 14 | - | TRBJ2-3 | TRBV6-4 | CASSDQGATDTQYF | TGTGCCAGCAGCGACCAGGGGGCCACAGATACGCAGTATTTT
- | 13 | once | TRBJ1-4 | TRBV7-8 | CASSLEQKEKLFF | TGTGCCAGCAGCTTAGAACAGAAAGAAAAACTGTTTTTT
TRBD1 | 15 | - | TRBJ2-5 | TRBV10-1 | CASSESRDRVETQYF | TGCGCCAGCAGTGAGTCGAGGGACAGGGTGGAGACCCAGTACTTC
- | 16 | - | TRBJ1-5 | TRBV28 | CASSLIPGIGNQPQHF | TGTGCCAGCAGTTTAATTCCAGGGATAGGCAATCAGCCCCAGCATTTT
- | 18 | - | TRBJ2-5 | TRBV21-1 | CASSPRTFQPRSQKTQYF | TGTGCCAGCAGCCCCCGGACATTCCAACCTAGATCCCAAAAGACCCAGTACTTC
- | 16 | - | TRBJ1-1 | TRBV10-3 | CAISESGLGGRDEAFF | TGTGCCATCAGTGAGTCGGGTTTAGGGGGACGGGATGAAGCTTTCTTT
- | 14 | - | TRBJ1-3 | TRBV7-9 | CASSLTSAGNTIYF | TGTGCCAGCAGCTTAACGTCAGCGGGAAACACCATATATTTT
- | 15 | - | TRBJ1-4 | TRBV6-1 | CASSDRWGGNEKLFF | TGTGCCAGCAGTGATCGGTGGGGGGGTAATGAAAAACTGTTTTTT
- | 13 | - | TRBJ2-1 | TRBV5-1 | CASSLALQGEQFF | TGCGCCAGCAGCCTGGCTTTACAGGGTGAGCAGTTCTTC
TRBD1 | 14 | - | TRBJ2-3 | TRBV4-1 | CASSRQGLADTQYF | TGCGCCAGCAGCCGACAGGGGCTCGCAGATACGCAGTATTTT
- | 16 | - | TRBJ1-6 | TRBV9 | CASSPPDTGISSPLHF | TGTGCCAGCAGCCCGCCGGATACAGGGATCAGTTCACCCCTCCACTTT
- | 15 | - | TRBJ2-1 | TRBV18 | CASSPGLSPLNEQFF | TGTGCCAGCTCACCGGGACTTAGCCCCCTCAATGAGCAGTTCTTC